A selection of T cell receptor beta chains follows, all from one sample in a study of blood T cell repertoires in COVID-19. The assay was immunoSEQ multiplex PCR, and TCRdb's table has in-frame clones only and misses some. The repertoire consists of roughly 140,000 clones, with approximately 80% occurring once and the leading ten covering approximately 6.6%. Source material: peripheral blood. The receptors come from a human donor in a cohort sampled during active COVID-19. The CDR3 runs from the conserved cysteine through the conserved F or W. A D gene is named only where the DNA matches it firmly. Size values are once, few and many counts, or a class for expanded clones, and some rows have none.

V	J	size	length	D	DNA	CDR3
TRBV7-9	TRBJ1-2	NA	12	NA	TGTGCCAGCAGCTCGAGCAACTATGGCTACACCTTC	CASSSSNYGYTF
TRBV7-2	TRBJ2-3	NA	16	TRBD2	TGTGCCAGCATCCCCGGGACTAGCGGAGGCACAGATACGCAGTATTTT	CASIPGTSGGTDTQYF
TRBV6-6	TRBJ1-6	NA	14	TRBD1	TGTGCCAGCAACCCGGGACAGCCTAATTCACCCCTCCACTTT	CASNPGQPNSPLHF
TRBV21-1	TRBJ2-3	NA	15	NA	TGTGCCAGCAGCCCCCAGGCGGGGAGCACAGATACGCAGTATTTT	CASSPQAGSTDTQYF
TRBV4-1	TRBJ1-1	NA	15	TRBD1	TGCGCCAGCAGCCCCCCGACAGGGGCCCACACTGAAGCTTTCTTT	CASSPPTGAHTEAFF
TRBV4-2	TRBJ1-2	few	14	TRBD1	TGTGCCAGCACAGATCCGGGACAGGTATATGGCTACACCTTC	CASTDPGQVYGYTF
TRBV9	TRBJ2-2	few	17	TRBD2	TGTGCCAGCAGCCTTTTAGCAGCGGGAACAAACACCGGGGAGCTGTTTTTT	CASSLLAAGTNTGELFF
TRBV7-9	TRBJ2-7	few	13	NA	TGTGCCAGCAGCCCCGGGATCTCCTACGAGCAGTACTTC	CASSPGISYEQYF
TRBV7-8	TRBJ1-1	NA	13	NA	TGTGCCAGCAGCTTAGGGGGCTGGACTGAAGCTTTCTTT	CASSLGGWTEAFF
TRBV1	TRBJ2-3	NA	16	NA	TGCACCAGCAGCCCGGGGGGAAAGAGGGACACAGATACGCAGTATTTT	CTSSPGGKRDTDTQYF
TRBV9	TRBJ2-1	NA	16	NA	TGTGCCAGCAGCGCTCGTTTGGGGAGCACCTACAATGAGCAGTTCTTC	CASSARLGSTYNEQFF
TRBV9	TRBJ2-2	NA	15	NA	TGTGCCAGCAGCACAACGCAGGGGAACACCGGGGAGCTGTTTTTT	CASSTTQGNTGELFF
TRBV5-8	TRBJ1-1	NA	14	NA	TGTGCCAGCAGCTTGGAACAGGAGAACACTGAAGCTTTCTTT	CASSLEQENTEAFF
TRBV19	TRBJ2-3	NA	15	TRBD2	TGTGCCAGTAGCGGGACTAGCGGGGCGGCAGATACGCAGTATTTT	CASSGTSGAADTQYF
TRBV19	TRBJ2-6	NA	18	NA	TGTGCCAGGGCGCCACCGGGGGTGTTTCACTCTGGGGCCAACGTCCTGACTTTC	CARAPPGVFHSGANVLTF
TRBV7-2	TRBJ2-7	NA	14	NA	TGTGCCAGCAGCTTACAGGGTCTTGTCGACGAGCAGTACTTC	CASSLQGLVDEQYF
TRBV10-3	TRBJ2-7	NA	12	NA	TGTGCCATCAGGGATAGCGGTTACGAGCAGTACTTC	CAIRDSGYEQYF
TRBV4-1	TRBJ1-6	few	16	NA	TGCGCCAGCAGTCTACTTCCGGGACAAGATAATTCACCCCTCCACTTT	CASSLLPGQDNSPLHF
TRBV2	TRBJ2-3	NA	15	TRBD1	TGTGCCAAAGGACAGGGGGCATCTAGCACAGATACGCAGTATTTT	CAKGQGASSTDTQYF
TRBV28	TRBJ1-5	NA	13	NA	TGTGCCAGCAGTTTCAGTTACAATCAGCCCCAGCATTTT	CASSFSYNQPQHF
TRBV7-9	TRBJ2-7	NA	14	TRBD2	TGTGCCAGCAGCTCGACTAGCTGGTCCTACGAGCAGTACTTC	CASSSTSWSYEQYF
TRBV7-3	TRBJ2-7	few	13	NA	TGTGCCAGCAGCTTAACCCCCGGGGTCGAGCAGTACTTC	CASSLTPGVEQYF
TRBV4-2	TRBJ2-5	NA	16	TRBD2	TGTGCCAGCAGCCAAGATAGAGGGGAAGCGGGGGAGACCCAGTACTTC	CASSQDRGEAGETQYF
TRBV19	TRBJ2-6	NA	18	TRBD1	TGTGCCAGCAAAGTAAGGACAGGGGGGATCGCTGGGGCCAACGTCCTGACTTTC	CASKVRTGGIAGANVLTF
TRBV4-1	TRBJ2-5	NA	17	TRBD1	TGCGCCAGCAGCCCTATCGGGACAGCGGACACCCAAGAGACCCAGTACTTC	CASSPIGTADTQETQYF
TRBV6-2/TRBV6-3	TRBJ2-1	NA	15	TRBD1	TGTGCCAGCAGTCGACCCCGGGACAGGGGGAATGAGCAGTTCTTC	CASSRPRDRGNEQFF
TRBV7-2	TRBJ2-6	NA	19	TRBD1	TGTGCCAGCAGCCGCAACAGGGGCCCTAGAATCTCTGGGGCCAACGTCCTGACTTTC	CASSRNRGPRISGANVLTF
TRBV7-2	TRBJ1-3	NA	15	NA	TGTGCCAGCAGCTTTACGGGGGATGCTGGAAACACCATATATTTT	CASSFTGDAGNTIYF
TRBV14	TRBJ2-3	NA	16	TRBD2	TGTGCCAGCAGCCAACGGACTAGCGGGGTTGGAGATACGCAGTATTTT	CASSQRTSGVGDTQYF
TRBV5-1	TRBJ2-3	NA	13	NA	TGCGCCAGCAGCCTCCCCGTCACAGATACGCAGTATTTT	CASSLPVTDTQYF
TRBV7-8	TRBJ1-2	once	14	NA	TGTGCCAGCAGCCGCGGCGCAGGGGCCTATGGCTACACCTTC	CASSRGAGAYGYTF
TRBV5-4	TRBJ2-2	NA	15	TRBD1	TGTGCCAGCAGCCTCGACAGGGGGAACACCGGGGAGCTGTTTTTT	CASSLDRGNTGELFF
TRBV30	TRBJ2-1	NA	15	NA	TGTGCCTGGGGCCCTTGGGACAAAAACTACAATGAGCAGTTCTTC	CAWGPWDKNYNEQFF
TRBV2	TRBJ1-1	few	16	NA	TGTGCCAGCAGTCGAGACCTCGACAAGACGAACACTGAAGCTTTCTTT	CASSRDLDKTNTEAFF
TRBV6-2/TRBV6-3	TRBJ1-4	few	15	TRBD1	TGTGCCAGCAGTTACTCCGGGACAGGGGGCGAAAAACTGTTTTTT	CASSYSGTGGEKLFF
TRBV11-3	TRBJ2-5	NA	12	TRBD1	TGTGCCAGCTCACAGGGGGCGGAGACCCAGTACTTC	CASSQGAETQYF
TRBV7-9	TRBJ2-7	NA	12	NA	TGTGCCAGCAGTTCGCCGGGGAACGAGCAGTACTTC	CASSSPGNEQYF
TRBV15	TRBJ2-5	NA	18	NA	TGTGCCACCACGAGAACAGGGGGACGGACTAGCGAAAGGGAGACCCAGTACTTC	CATTRTGGRTSERETQYF
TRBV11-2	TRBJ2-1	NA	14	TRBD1	TGTGCCAGCAGCGTATACAGGGGGCACAATGAGCAGTTCTTC	CASSVYRGHNEQFF
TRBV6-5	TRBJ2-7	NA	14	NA	TGTGCCAGCAGTTCTGGGGGGACGGCCTACGAGCAGTACTTC	CASSSGGTAYEQYF
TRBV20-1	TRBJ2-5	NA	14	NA	TGCAGTGCTAGTCCAGGGGTTTTACTGGAGACCCAGTACTTC	CSASPGVLLETQYF
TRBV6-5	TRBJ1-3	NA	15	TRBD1	TGTGCCAGCAGGCAAACAGGGGTTACGGGAAACACCATATATTTT	CASRQTGVTGNTIYF
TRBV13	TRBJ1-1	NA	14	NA	TGTGCCAGCAGCTTACGTGGACAGAACACTGAAGCTTTCTTT	CASSLRGQNTEAFF
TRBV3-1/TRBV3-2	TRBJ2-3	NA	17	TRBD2	TGTGCCAGCAGCCTACCCTTAGCGGGGGGGCGCACAGATACGCAGTATTTT	CASSLPLAGGRTDTQYF
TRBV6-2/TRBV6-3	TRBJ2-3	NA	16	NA	TGTGCCAGCAGCTCGATCCGGGACTTTGCCACAGATACGCAGTATTTT	CASSSIRDFATDTQYF
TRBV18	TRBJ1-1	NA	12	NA	TGTGCCAGCTCACCACAGGGGCTCGGAGCTTTCTTT	CASSPQGLGAFF
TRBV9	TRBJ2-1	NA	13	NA	TGTGCCAGCAGCTCCCGGGGGAGAAATGAGCAGTTCTTC	CASSSRGRNEQFF
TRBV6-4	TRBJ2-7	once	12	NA	TGTGCCAGCAGTTTTACAGCCTACGAGCAGTACTTC	CASSFTAYEQYF
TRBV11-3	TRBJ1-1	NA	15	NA	TGTGCCAGCAGCCCAGGCGGAGGGGCGAGCACTGAAGCTTTCTTT	CASSPGGGASTEAFF
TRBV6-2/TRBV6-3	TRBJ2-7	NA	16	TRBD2	TGTGCCAGCAGTTCCTACCGACTAGCGGGGGGCTACGAGCAGTACTTC	CASSSYRLAGGYEQYF
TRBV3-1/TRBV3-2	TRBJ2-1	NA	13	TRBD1	TGTGCCAGCACTCCCCCAGGGGGCAATGAGCAGTTCTTC	CASTPPGGNEQFF
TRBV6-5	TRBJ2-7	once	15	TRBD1	TGTGCCAGCAGTTACTCAGACAGGGGGTCCCACGAGCAGTACTTC	CASSYSDRGSHEQYF